The clone carrying this T cell receptor beta chain was seen only once. This sample is part of a study of blood T cell repertoires in COVID-19. Study details: COVID-19 samples collected from the United States, Italy and Spain covered acute and convalescent phases.

Source study methods: Counts of nucleated cells, estimated from reference gene primer amplification, were obtained. Libraries were prepared by immunoSEQ multiplex PCR; TCRdb keeps only in-frame clonotypes and omits some of them. Clone size and the V and J calls come from that table; the DNA yielded D and trimming. The sample shows some 140,000 clones, around 83% of them seen only once. Germline CDR1 and CDR2: SEHNR and FQNEAQ (reference sequence). V shed 5 bases, J shed 4 bases, and the junction held 9 bases outside the gene matches. The CDR3 is 16 residues long. J is TRBJ2-2 and V is TRBV7-9, with 8 bases aligning to TRBD2. Sequencing was carried out using peripheral blood. This TCR was recovered from a woman aged 55 to 70 with acute or convalescent COVID-19. CDR3 nucleotide sequence: TGTGCCAGCAGCCTAGGGGGTAGCGGGACCACCGGGGAGCTGTTTTTT. Translated, it gives CASSLGGSGTTGELFF.